Listed here are 24 T cell receptor beta chains from one sample, sequenced in a study of spatial heterogeneity in lung cancer. A single record per CDR3 protein comes from TCRdb applying MiXCR to the 5' RACE reads. The data contain 17,000 or so distinct CDR3 sequences, roughly 6% of them singletons. The antigens for these receptors are not known. Described time point: sample taken at primary tumor resection. General study results and limits: The study found that expanded intratumoral alpha and beta TCR counts tracked tumor mutation counts.

Material: lung tumor tissue, obtained at surgery. These receptors came from a male donor with early-stage non-small cell lung cancer.

In this sample, this clonotype turned up many times. Within a library made for alpha chains, this beta chain is off target, and its count is uninformative. The chain is built from TRBV14 and TRBJ2-2; a possible D gene is TRBD2 (6 bases). V was shortened by 3 bases and J by 3 bases, with 11 bases between the two germline ends. The CDR3 is 15 residues long. Germline V gene lookup returns CDR1 SGHDN and CDR2 FVKESK. CDR3 in amino acids: CASSQLEGYTGELFF. In nucleotides, the CDR3 is TGTGCCAGCAGCCAGTTGGAGGGCTACACCGGGGAGCTGTTTTTT.

This clonotype was detected ten times or more. Little can be read into the size of this beta chain, an off-target read in a library designed for alpha chains. The V and J genes are TRBV6-5 and TRBJ1-2; D gene uncertain. Germline V gene lookup returns CDR1 MNHEY and CDR2 SVGAGI. The CDR3 loop spans 14 amino acids. V was pared by 0 bases and J by 6 bases, with 11 bases between. The CDR3 spells CASSYSGQVDGYTF. The CDR3 coding sequence is TGTGCCAGCAGTTACTCCGGGCAGGTGGATGGCTACACCTTC.

In this sample, this clonotype is medium-sized. A library made for alpha chains picked up this beta chain off target, so its size means little. V usage is TRBV7-2 and J usage is TRBJ2-2, with TRBD1 matching over 8 bases. V was clipped by 5 bases and J by 5 bases; unmatched bases: 4. The CDR3 contains 14 residues. CDR1 and CDR2 from the germline V gene are SGHTA and FQGNSA. The CDR3 reads CASSPRQGTGELFF. The CDR3 DNA sequence: TGTGCCAGCAGCCCCCGACAGGGGACCGGGGAGCTGTTTTTT.

This clonotype was detected only a few times. This beta chain is off target for a library built for alpha chains, so its abundance means little. The chain is built from TRBV9 and TRBJ2-5; 8 bases are a match to TRBD2. Germline V gives CDR1 SGDLS, CDR2 YYNGEE. The CDR3 extends over 15 amino acids. V gave up 6 bases and J gave up 5 bases; unmatched junction bases: 12. The CDR3 protein is CASTVGRGAGETQYF. Written as DNA, the CDR3 is TGTGCCAGCACCGTCGGGCGGGGGGCAGGCGAGACCCAGTACTTC. The variable domain in full, completed from reference TRBV9 and TRBJ2-5, reads DSGVTQTPKHLITATGQRVTLRCSPRSGDLSVYWYQQSLDQGLQFLIQYYNGEERAKGNILERFSAQQFPDLHSELNLSSLELGDSALYFCASTVGRGAGETQYFGPGTRLLVL.

This clonotype occurred many times. The size of this beta chain means little, since it is a stray read in a library made for alpha chains. The rearrangement uses TRBV9 and TRBJ2-3; possibly TRBD2 for D (5 bases). This CDR3 is 17 amino acids long. CDR1 and CDR2 (germline): SGDLS, YYNGEE. The V and J ends lost 3 bases and 0 bases respectively, with 17 bases between them. This CDR3 reads CASSAGWTSGSTDTQYF. The CDR3 bases are TGTGCCAGCAGCGCAGGATGGACCAGCGGTAGCACAGATACGCAGTATTTT. The variable domain in full, with the rest retrieved from reference TRBV9 and TRBJ2-3, is DSGVTQTPKHLITATGQRVTLRCSPRSGDLSVYWYQQSLDQGLQFLIQYYNGEERAKGNILERFSAQQFPDLHSELNLSSLELGDSALYFCASSAGWTSGSTDTQYFGPGTRLTVL.

This clonotype has ten or more counts. The size of this beta chain means little, since it is a stray read in a library made for alpha chains. This chain joins TRBV20-1 and TRBJ2-1, with D tentatively TRBD1 (6 bases). The CDR3 has 15 amino acids. The ends were cut back, 3 bases at V and 3 bases at J, with 15 bases in the middle. Germline CDR1 DFQATT, CDR2 SNEGSKA (reference sequence). CDR3 sequence: CSASSHRDLYNEQFF. The CDR3, as DNA: TGCAGTGCTAGTAGTCACAGGGACCTCTACAATGAGCAGTTCTTC.

This clonotype was seen at least ten times. This beta chain is off target for a library built for alpha chains, so its abundance means little. The V gene is TRBV5-1, the J gene TRBJ2-7; no firm D call. In germline, CDR1 is SGHRS, CDR2 YFSETQ. V was shortened by 0 bases and J by 6 bases, with 4 bases between the two germline ends. The CDR3 totals 11 residues. In DNA, the CDR3 is TGCGCCAGCAGCTTGGACGTCGAGCAGTACTTC. Translating gives CASSLDVEQYF.

This clonotype was counted many times. With the library built for alpha chains, this beta chain is off target and its frequency is not meaningful. The chain joins TRBV12-3 or TRBV12-4 to TRBJ2-7; 7 positions agree with TRBD2. CDR3 length: 15 residues. J was trimmed by 11 bases and V by 2 bases; bases with no gene match: 15. The CDR3 spells CASSLIGSPAGMKYF. In DNA form, the CDR3 reads TGTGCCAGCAGTTTAATTGGCTCACCAGCGGGGATGAAGTACTTC.

There are many counts of this clonotype. Because this beta chain is a stray read in a library intended to capture alpha chains, its abundance should not be given much weight. The gene calls are TRBV29-1 and TRBJ2-2; D is possibly TRBD2 (5 bases). The CDR3 covers 13 residues. Germline assignment: CDR1 SQVTM and CDR2 ANQGSEA. V was pared by 6 bases and J by 6 bases, with 14 bases between. For the CDR3, the DNA is TGCAGCGTGAGCACGAGGGAGTCCGGGGAGCTGTTTTTT. Its protein is CSVSTRESGELFF.

In this sample, this clonotype turned up a few times. In a library made to pick up alpha chains, this beta chain is a stray read with a size that means little. This sequence joins TRBV20-1 and TRBJ2-3; the match to TRBD2 covers 10 bases. Germline V gives CDR1 DFQATT, CDR2 SNEGSKA (reference sequence). The V gene end was trimmed by 3 bases and the J gene end by 1 base; junction bases not matched to a gene: 7. The CDR3 is made up of 16 amino acids. The CDR3 protein is CSARGASGSRTDTQYF. The DNA for the CDR3 is TGCAGTGCTAGGGGGGCTAGCGGGAGCCGCACAGATACGCAGTATTTT.

This clonotype was recorded at least ten times. Within a library made for alpha chains, this beta chain is off target, and its count is uninformative. The V gene is TRBV4-1, the J gene TRBJ1-2; 9 bases align to TRBD1. The CDR3 runs 19 residues. V lost 2 bases to trimming and J lost 4 bases; unmatched junction nucleotides: 17. Germline-derived CDR1 and CDR2 are MGHRA and YSYEKL. CDR3 sequence reads: CASSQTPPGQGLSSYGYTF. The CDR3 DNA sequence: TGCGCCAGCAGCCAAACGCCTCCGGGACAGGGACTCTCGAGCTATGGCTACACCTTC.

The table lists this clonotype with many counts. This beta chain appears as a stray read in a library generated for alpha chains; its size is not informative. For the CDR3, the DNA is TGTGCCAGCAGCCAGGACAGGCTTGATCAGCCCCAGCATTTT. Translated, it gives CASSQDRLDQPQHF. V is TRBV4-2 and J is TRBJ1-5; 7 positions agree with TRBD1. The CDR3 is 14 residues long. Germline values: CDR1 LGHNA, CDR2 YNFKEQ. The J segment lost 5 bases and the V segment lost 3 bases, leaving 4 bases of the junction unmatched.

At least ten counts were recorded for this clonotype. A library prepared for alpha chains yielded this beta chain as an off-target read; its size is of little meaning. The chain carries TRBV20-1 and TRBJ2-7; perhaps TRBD1 as D (6 bases). Germline assignment: CDR1 DFQATT and CDR2 SNEGSKA (reference sequence). The CDR3 totals 14 residues. The DNA for the CDR3 is TGCAGGACTATACCCGGGACATCATCATCCGAGCAGTACTTC. Translated: CRTIPGTSSSEQYF.

Ten or more counts support this clonotype. Germline and junction disagree at one end, which may indicate a read error. Within a library made for alpha chains, this beta chain is off target, and its count is uninformative. V gene TRBV7-7 combines with J gene TRBJ2-1, with unresolved D. The CDR3 loop spans 16 amino acids. Per the germline V gene, CDR1 is SSHAT and CDR2 is FNYEAQ (reference sequence). Written as DNA, the CDR3 is TGTGCTAGCAGCTTAAACCCGAGTTCCTCCTACAATGAGCAGTTCTTC. Its protein is CASSLNPSSSYNEQFF. Based on the CDR3 plus reference TRBV7-7 and TRBJ2-1, the full variable domain is GAGVSQSPRYKVTKRGQDVTLRCDPISSHATLYWYQQALGQGPEFLTYFNYEAQPDKSGLPSDRFSAERPEGSISTLTIQRTEQRDSAMYRCASSLNPSSSYNEQFFGPGTRLTVL.

This clonotype is medium-sized. For a library built for alpha chains, this beta chain is a stray read; little rests on its size. The CDR3 DNA is TGTGCCAGCAGTGGGACAGGCTATGGCTACACCTTC. Protein: CASSGTGYGYTF. V and J are TRBV6-2 or TRBV6-3 and TRBJ1-2; TRBD1 matches 8 bases. V trimming: 5 bases; J trimming: 4 bases; junction bases outside the gene matches: 0. CDR1 MNHEY and CDR2 SVGEGT come from the germline V gene. This CDR3 comprises 12 residues.

This clonotype was picked up a small number of times. For a library built for alpha chains, this beta chain is a stray read; little rests on its size. The CDR3 nucleotides are TGCGCCAGCAGCCAAGATGGTCGGCGGGAGACCCAGTACTTC. Its translation is CASSQDGRRETQYF. This chain uses TRBV4-1 with TRBJ2-5; D is unclear. Germline V gives CDR1 MGHRA, CDR2 YSYEKL. The V gene lost 0 bases and the J gene lost 5 bases, with 10 bases spanning the gap. The CDR3 is 14 residues long.

This clonotype showed up many times. With the library built for alpha chains, this beta chain is off target and its frequency is not meaningful. The chain carries TRBV6-5 and TRBJ2-2; 8 bases line up with TRBD1. CDR3 length: 16 amino acids. Per germline, CDR1 MNHEY and CDR2 SVGAGI. J was trimmed by 2 bases and V by 5 bases; bases with no gene match: 7. The chain's CDR3 is CASSEGTGPNTGELFF. The CDR3 DNA follows: TGTGCCAGCAGTGAGGGGACAGGACCAAACACCGGGGAGCTGTTTTTT.

Ten or more counts support this clonotype. The library was prepared for alpha chains; this beta chain is a stray read, so its frequency means little. The J gene is TRBJ2-7, the V gene TRBV12-3 or TRBV12-4; the match to TRBD1 covers 8 bases. V trimming: 3 bases; J trimming: 4 bases; junction bases outside the gene matches: 2. The CDR3 extends over 13 amino acids. The CDR3 nucleotides read TGTGCCAGCAGTTTCAGGGGGCGATACGAGCAGTACTTC. Amino acids: CASSFRGRYEQYF.

This clonotype was seen repeatedly, ten times or more. Found in a library prepared for alpha chains, this beta chain is an off-target read, and its abundance has little meaning. This chain connects TRBV28 to TRBJ1-1, with TRBD1 matching 12 bases. From germline, CDR1 is MDHEN and CDR2 SYDVKM. The CDR3 runs 15 residues. Unmatched junction bases numbered 8, after V lost 4 bases and J lost 8 bases. This chain's CDR3 is CASSSGQGAIAEAFF. Written as DNA, the CDR3 is TGTGCCAGCAGTTCGGGACAGGGGGCGATCGCAGAAGCTTTCTTT.

This clonotype is labeled as medium-sized (0.01 to 0.1%). This beta chain slipped into a library made for alpha chains as a stray read, so its size is not meaningful. This chain joins TRBV11-2 and TRBJ2-1; D is perhaps TRBD2 (5 bases). Germline CDR1 reads SGHAT; CDR2 reads FQNNGV. V was trimmed by 5 bases and J by 4 bases, leaving 15 bases between them. The length of the CDR3 is 15 residues. DNA for the CDR3: TGTGCCAGCAGCCAAGGGATCGGGATTTACAATGAGCAGTTCTTC. Residues: CASSQGIGIYNEQFF.

This clonotype is termed medium-sized. Since it is a stray read in a library aimed at alpha chains, this beta chain has a size that is not meaningful. The genes are TRBV7-8 and TRBJ2-3; 10 nucleotides agree with TRBD2. CDR1 and CDR2 (germline): SGHVS, FQNEAQ. The length of the CDR3 is 19 residues. The ends lost 1 base at V and 2 bases at J; junction bases unmatched: 12. The CDR3 protein is CASSLVGTSVGGHTDTQYF. The CDR3 DNA reads TGTGCCAGCAGCTTAGTGGGGACTAGCGTGGGGGGTCACACAGATACGCAGTATTTT.

This clonotype came up a few times. Within a library made for alpha chains, this beta chain is off target, and its count is uninformative. The chain recombines TRBV7-2 with TRBJ2-4, with TRBD2 as a possible D gene (7 bases). The CDR3 has 15 residues. Trimming removed 2 bases at V and 9 bases at J, with 17 bases between. Per the germline V gene, CDR1 is SGHTA and CDR2 is FQGNSA. CDR3 bases: TGTGCCAGCAGCTTATGGGGCGGGGGCCTTGGCATTCAGTACTTC. Amino acids: CASSLWGGGLGIQYF. The full variable domain, rest sourced from reference TRBV7-2 and TRBJ2-4, is GAGVSQSPSNKVTEKGKDVELRCDPISGHTALYWYRQSLGQGLEFLIYFQGNSAPDKSGLPSDRFSAERTGGSVSTLTIQRTQQEDSAVYLCASSLWGGGLGIQYFGAGTRLSVL.

Remarks on this clonotype: This beta chain is an off-target read within a library intended for alpha chains, so its frequency means little. This chain uses TRBV5-3 with TRBJ2-7; TRBD1 agrees at 8 bases. TRBV5-3 is noted as an ORF with a role that remains uncertain. The CDR3 spans 14 residues. Losses at the gene ends were 4 bases for V and 6 bases for J; bases not matched to a gene: 9. DNA for the CDR3: TGTGCCAGAAGCAGGTTCGACAGGGGTGGCGAGCAGTACTTC. This encodes CARSRFDRGGEQYF.

In its sample, this clonotype was seen many times. The library was prepared for alpha chains; this beta chain is a stray read, so its frequency means little. This chain links TRBV20-1 with TRBJ2-1; no reliable D call. From germline, CDR1 is DFQATT and CDR2 SNEGSKA (reference sequence). The CDR3 is 13 amino acids. Trimming left V 0 bases short and J 9 bases short, with 12 bases between. CDR3 in DNA: TGCAGTGCTAGAGATAAGGCCTGGGGTGAGCAGTTCTTC. Translated: CSARDKAWGEQFF.